The 26 T cell receptor beta chains in this list originate from one sample, sequenced in a study of molecular identifiers for immune sequencing clone quantification. Each CDR3 protein gets one entry after TCRdb re-called the PCR reads with MiXCR. Here the sample spans hundreds of thousands of distinct CDR3 sequences, roughly 27% being singletons. Input material: naive CD8+ T cells from blood, with Jurkat cell RNA spiked in. The subset was: FACS-sorted CD8+CD4-CCR7+CD45RA+ naive T cells. All receptors derive from a human donor in good health. Some libraries in this study had Jurkat cell RNA spiked in.

The genes are TRBV25-1 and TRBJ2-1, with D possibly matching TRBD2 (7 bases). The CDR3 is 16 amino acids. Germline V gene sequence: CDR1 MGHDK, CDR2 SYGVNS. Trimming removed 6 bases from V and 8 bases from J, with 23 bases in between. The CDR3, as DNA: TGTGCCAGCAGAATTGGGGGGGCGCAGAAATACTATGAGCAGTTCTTC. This gives the protein CASRIGGAQKYYEQFF.

Notes on this clonotype: This CDR3 fails to terminate in the conserved phenylalanine or tryptophan, so it likely reflects a read error. The chain couples TRBV19 to TRBJ2-2, with D uncertain. The CDR3 totals 13 residues. CDR1 is LNHDA and CDR2 is SQIVND in the germline V gene (reference sequence). With 9 bases removed from V and 0 bases from J, the gap between germline ends came to 8 bases. The CDR3 is CASDIPNTGELFV. The CDR3 DNA is TGTGCCAGCGACATCCCGAACACCGGGGAGCTGTTTGTT.

The chain combines TRBV19 with TRBJ2-1; 7 bases align to TRBD2. This CDR3 is built from 14 residues. J was trimmed by 6 bases and V by 3 bases; bases with no gene match: 5. Germline CDR1 and CDR2: LNHDA and SQIVND (reference sequence). CDR3 sequence: CASSISGGGNEQFF. The CDR3 coding sequence is TGTGCCAGTAGTATCAGTGGGGGGGGCAATGAGCAGTTCTTC. The variable domain in full, completed from reference TRBV19 and TRBJ2-1, reads DGGITQSPKYLFRKEGQNVTLSCEQNLNHDAMYWYRQDPGQGLRLIYYSQIVNDFQKGDIAEGYSVSREKKESFPLTVTSAQKNPTAFYLCASSISGGGNEQFFGPGTRLTVL.

Remarks on this clonotype: The missing conserved phenylalanine or tryptophan at the end of this CDR3 makes a read error likely. This chain connects TRBV12-3 or TRBV12-4 to TRBJ2-3, with 9 bases matching TRBD2. The CDR3 covers 23 residues. V was pared by 4 bases and J by 0 bases, with 26 bases of the junction left unmatched. Here the CDR3 reads CASSSPGTLEGLAIVQSTDTQYL. The DNA for the CDR3 is TGTGCCAGCAGTTCCCCCGGGACCCTCGAGGGACTAGCAATCGTCCAAAGCACAGATACGCAGTATCTT.

The V gene is TRBV10-3, the J gene TRBJ1-2, with 7 nucleotides matching TRBD1. The length of the CDR3 is 14 residues. Germline V lookup: CDR1 ENHRY, CDR2 SYGVKD. V was pared by 6 bases and J by 2 bases, with 6 bases of the junction left unmatched. CDR3 loop: CAISEWDRNYGYTF. CDR3 coding DNA: TGTGCCATCAGCGAATGGGACAGAAACTATGGCTACACCTTC.

This clonotype has a handful of counts. The chain has TRBV4-3 and TRBJ2-7; 8 nucleotides match TRBD1. The V gene end was trimmed by 0 bases and the J gene end by 0 bases; junction bases not matched to a gene: 7. Germline CDR1 and CDR2: LGHNA and YSLEER. CDR3 length: 17 residues. CDR3 loop: CASSQDLTGGGSYEQYF. The DNA for the CDR3 is TGCGCCAGCAGCCAAGATCTCACAGGGGGTGGCTCCTACGAGCAGTACTTC.

This clonotype has at least ten counts. This rearrangement joins TRBV5-4 to TRBJ2-3, with 10 bases identical to TRBD2. V lost 4 bases, J lost 2 bases, and 7 bases stayed unmatched. Germline CDR1 and CDR2: SGHNT and YYREEE (reference sequence). This CDR3 is built from 16 residues. The CDR3 is CASSLSGGGATDTQYF. In nucleotides, the CDR3 is TGTGCCAGCAGCCTGAGCGGGGGGGGTGCCACAGATACGCAGTATTTT.

This clonotype was detected ten times or more. The V gene is TRBV7-8, the J gene TRBJ1-1; possible D gene TRBD1, 5 bases. Germline V gene sequence: CDR1 SGHVS, CDR2 FQNEAQ. The CDR3 has 15 amino acids. V was trimmed by 6 bases and J by 0 bases, leaving 14 bases between them. The CDR3 is CASSRQPLLNTEAFF. The DNA of the CDR3 is TGTGCCAGCAGTCGACAGCCTTTACTGAACACTGAAGCTTTCTTT. Drawing the rest from reference TRBV7-8 and TRBJ1-1, the complete variable domain is GAGVSQSPRYKVAKRGQDVALRCDPISGHVSLFWYQQALGQGPEFLTYFQNEAQLDKSGLPSDRFFAERPEGSVSTLKIQRTQQEDSAVYLCASSRQPLLNTEAFFGQGTRLTVV.

In this sample, this clonotype turned up many times. The J gene is TRBJ2-7, the V gene TRBV28, with TRBD2 identical over 8 bases. CDR1 and CDR2 from the germline V gene are MDHEN and SYDVKM. Trimming cost V 8 bases and J 0 bases; bases outside gene matches: 3. The CDR3 has 13 residues. The CDR3 sequence: CASVAGSSYEQYF. In DNA form, the CDR3 reads TGTGCCAGCGTAGCGGGAAGCTCCTACGAGCAGTACTTC.

This clonotype was seen repeatedly, ten times or more. The rearrangement joins TRBV30 to TRBJ1-1; D remains unclear. Per the germline V gene, CDR1 is GTSNPN and CDR2 is SVGIG (reference sequence). There are 15 residues in the CDR3. V was shortened by 2 bases and J by 0 bases, with 13 bases between the two germline ends. Here the CDR3 reads CAWSPIDTMNTEAFF. CDR3 nucleotide sequence: TGTGCCTGGAGTCCCATAGACACCATGAACACTGAAGCTTTCTTT.

This clonotype was recorded a few times. V is TRBV10-2 and J is TRBJ2-1; TRBD2 matches at 10 bases. Per germline, CDR1 WSHSY and CDR2 SAAADI. Unmatched junction bases numbered 11, after V lost 5 bases and J lost 10 bases. The CDR3 loop spans 15 amino acids. DNA of the CDR3: TGCGCCAGCAGTCCGAGCGGGAGGGCCCCGGAAGAGCAGTTCTTC. Protein: CASSPSGRAPEEQFF.

This clonotype turned up a few times. The chain has TRBV7-6 and TRBJ2-1; 10 bases fit TRBD1. With 5 bases clipped from V and 5 bases from J, the junction kept 9 bases outside the gene matches. CDR1 SGHVS and CDR2 FNYEAQ come from the germline V gene. The CDR3 has 16 amino acids. Here the CDR3 DNA reads TGTGCCAGCAGCCCCGGGACAGGGGACCCCAACAATGAGCAGTTCTTC. It yields the protein CASSPGTGDPNNEQFF. Supplemented by reference TRBV7-6 and TRBJ2-1, the full variable domain reads GAGVSQSPRYKVTKRGQDVALRCDPISGHVSLYWYRQALGQGPEFLTYFNYEAQQDKSGLPNDRFSAERPEGSISTLTIQRTEQRDSAMYRCASSPGTGDPNNEQFFGPGTRLTVL.

The chain carries TRBV20-1 and TRBJ1-1; no firm D call. With 1 base removed from V and 0 bases from J, the gap between germline ends came to 12 bases. The CDR3 sequence is 15 residues long. CDR1 and CDR2 (germline): DFQATT, SNEGSKA (reference sequence). This CDR3 reads CSARARDLMNTEAFF. DNA for the CDR3: TGCAGTGCTAGAGCACGAGACCTCATGAACACTGAAGCTTTCTTT.

This clonotype was counted many times. The J gene is TRBJ2-3, the V gene TRBV7-9; TRBD1 aligns across 11 bases. CDR1 is SEHNR and CDR2 is FQNEAQ in the germline V gene (reference sequence). The CDR3 consists of 17 residues. With V trimmed by 5 bases and J by 4 bases, 11 bases remained unmatched. Here the CDR3 reads CASSLPLSGQGADTQYF. CDR3 coding DNA: TGTGCCAGCAGCCTACCTCTTTCGGGACAGGGGGCAGATACGCAGTATTTT.

In its sample, this clonotype was seen a few times. The chain links TRBV12-3 or TRBV12-4 to TRBJ2-3, with D unclear. This CDR3 contains 12 residues. Trimming cost V 6 bases and J 2 bases, with 6 bases left between them. CDR3 region: CASRDLTDTQYF. The CDR3 DNA sequence: TGTGCCAGCAGGGACCTCACAGATACGCAGTATTTT.

This clonotype was observed a single time. A read error may account for a junction end that differs from germline. The chain joins TRBV7-9 to TRBJ2-1, with 15 nucleotides matching TRBD2. The CDR3 is made up of 17 amino acids. The germline gives CDR1 SEHNR, CDR2 FQNEAQ (reference sequence). CDR3 nucleotide sequence: TGTGCCAGCAGCTTAACTGAGGGACTAGCGGGAGGAGGTGAGCAGTCCTTC. Its translation: CASSLTEGLAGGGEQSF.

A word on this clonotype: This may be a read error, as it is one base from a much larger clone. This rearrangement joins TRBV30 to TRBJ2-3; 7 nucleotides match TRBD1. CDR1 and CDR2 (germline): GTSNPN, SVGIG (reference sequence). The CDR3 consists of 15 residues. The ends lost 2 bases at V and 0 bases at J; junction bases unmatched: 5. CDR3 nucleotide sequence: TGTGCCTGGAGTATGGACAGGAAGAGCACAGATACGCAGTATTTT. Translating it yields CAWSMDRKSTDTQYF. Full variable domain (remainder filled in from reference TRBV30 and TRBJ2-3): SQTIHQWPATLVQPVGSPLSLECTVEGTSNPNLYWYRQAAGRGLQLLFYSVGIGQISSEVPQNLSASRPQDRQFILSSKKLLLSDSGFYLCAWSMDRKSTDTQYFGPGTRLTVL.

The DNA of the CDR3 is TGTGCCAGTAGTGTGGGATTCGGTGAGCAGTTCTTC. This encodes CASSVGFGEQFF. The chain employs TRBV19 and TRBJ2-1; D remains unclear. V was shortened by 5 bases and J by 9 bases, with 11 bases between the two germline ends. Germline lookup yields CDR1 LNHDA and CDR2 SQIVND (reference sequence). The CDR3 contains 12 residues.

With respect to this clonotype: One end of the junction varies from germline; a read error may be responsible. The gene calls are TRBV12-3 or TRBV12-4 and TRBJ2-2, with TRBD2 as a possible D gene (6 bases). The CDR3 is 11 amino acids. The CDR3 DNA sequence: TGTGCCAGCAGTTTAACCGGGGGGCTGTTTTTT. Protein product: CASSLTGGLFF.

Remarks on this clonotype: Germline and junction disagree at one end, which may indicate a read error. V gene TRBV27 combines with J gene TRBJ2-2; the D is unclear. There are 13 residues in the CDR3. The germline CDR1 and CDR2 sequences are MNHEY and SMNVEV (reference sequence). CDR3 in DNA: TGTGCCCGCAGTTTTTTTGGGGAAGGGGAGCTGTTTTTT. This translates into CARSFFGEGELFF.

This clonotype was found many times. The CDR3 bases are TGTGCCAGCAGACAGGGGGCGACAGATACGCAGTATTTT. It specifies CASRQGATDTQYF. The rearrangement uses TRBV19 and TRBJ2-3; TRBD1 agrees at 10 bases. Germline V lookup: CDR1 LNHDA, CDR2 SQIVND (reference sequence). The CDR3 has 13 residues. Losses at the gene ends were 9 bases for V and 3 bases for J; bases not matched to a gene: 3. Together with reference TRBV19 and TRBJ2-3, the CDR3 gives the full variable domain: DGGITQSPKYLFRKEGQNVTLSCEQNLNHDAMYWYRQDPGQGLRLIYYSQIVNDFQKGDIAEGYSVSREKKESFPLTVTSAQKNPTAFYLCASRQGATDTQYFGPGTRLTVL.

V is TRBV7-9 and J is TRBJ2-7; maybe TRBD2 (7 bases). Trimming took 3 bases from V and 6 from J, leaving 15 bases between them. The V gene's germline CDR1 is SEHNR and CDR2 FQNEAQ (reference sequence). CDR3 length equals 14 residues. CDR3 DNA sequence: TGTGCCAGCAGCTTTTGGGGGGAGGGGGGCGAGCAGTACTTC. It yields the protein CASSFWGEGGEQYF.

A word on this clonotype: This may be a read error: a much more frequent sequence differs by one nucleotide. V and J are TRBV5-1 and TRBJ1-1; TRBD1 is a possible D gene (5 bases). The CDR3 consists of 16 residues. V lost 1 base to trimming and J lost 4 bases, with 17 bases between them. Germline V CDR1 and CDR2: SGHRS, YFSETQ. Here the CDR3 DNA reads TGCGCCAGCAGCTTGCCCTCTTGGGACTTGAGCACTGAAGCTTTCTTT. Translating gives CASSLPSWDLSTEAFF. The full variable domain, rest sourced from reference TRBV5-1 and TRBJ1-1, is KAGVTQTPRYLIKTRGQQVTLSCSPISGHRSVSWYQQTPGQGLQFLFEYFSETQRNKGNFPGRFSGRQFSNSRSEMNVSTLELGDSALYLCASSLPSWDLSTEAFFGQGTRLTVV.

For the CDR3, the DNA is TGTGCCAGCAGCCCCGCTAGGGGGGAAATTGACTCCTATAATTCACCCCTCCACTTT. It is translated as CASSPARGEIDSYNSPLHF. The chain has TRBV7-9 and TRBJ1-6; D might be TRBD1 (6 bases). This CDR3 region has 19 residues. Trimming took off 5 bases at V and 0 bases at J, with 20 bases between the two ends. Germline values: CDR1 SEHNR, CDR2 FQNEAQ (reference sequence).

Details on this clonotype: It is likely a read error, because the conserved phenylalanine at the end of the CDR3 is missing. It is unclear where the CDR3 begins or ends on the DNA, so no DNA is shown, and the CDR3 is as TCRdb lists it. This chain joins TRBV5-6 and TRBJ2-3; TRBD2 reflects the table's D call only, with no check against the DNA. With termini counted, the CDR3 has 12 amino acids. Germline V CDR1 and CDR2: SGHDT, YYEEEE. CDR3 loop: CASSFGTSGRLL.

CDR3 DNA sequence: TGTGCCAGCAGATTGACAGGATTAGCTAACTATGGCTACACCTTC. It encodes CASRLTGLANYGYTF. The chain joins TRBV28 to TRBJ1-2; weak D call: TRBD1 (6 bases). Germline V gene data show CDR1 as MDHEN and CDR2 as SYDVKM. V was cut by 6 bases and J by 0 bases, with 14 bases left in between. The CDR3 runs to 15 residues.